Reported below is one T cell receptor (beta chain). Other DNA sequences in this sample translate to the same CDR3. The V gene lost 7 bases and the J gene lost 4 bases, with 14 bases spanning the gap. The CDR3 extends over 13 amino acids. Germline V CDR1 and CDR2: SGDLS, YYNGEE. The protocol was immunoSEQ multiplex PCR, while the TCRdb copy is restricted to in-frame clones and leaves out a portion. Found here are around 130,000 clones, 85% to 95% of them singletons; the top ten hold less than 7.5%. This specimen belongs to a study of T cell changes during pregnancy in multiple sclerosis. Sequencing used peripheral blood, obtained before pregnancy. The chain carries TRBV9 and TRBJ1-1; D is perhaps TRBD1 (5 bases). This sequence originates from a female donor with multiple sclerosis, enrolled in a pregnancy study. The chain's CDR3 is CASSRRGGTEAFF. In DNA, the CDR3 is TGTGCCAGCTCCCGGAGGGGAGGCACTGAAGCTTTCTTT.